Each of the 6 T cell receptor beta chains below was sequenced from the same sample in a study of blood T cell repertoires in COVID-19. Method: immunoSEQ multiplex PCR; TCRdb's copy keeps in-frame clones and lacks some. The data show 200,000 to 250,000 clones, with around 90% seen just once and about 0.79% held by the top ten. Sequenced sample: peripheral blood. Every receptor here comes from a man aged 30 to 45 with COVID-19, enrolled during active disease.

This chain links TRBV6-5 with TRBJ1-5; D gene uncertain. The CDR3 contains 11 residues. V was shortened by 6 bases and J by 10 bases, with 10 bases between the two germline ends. Germline loops: CDR1 MNHEY, CDR2 SVGAGI. In nucleotides, the CDR3 is TGTGCCAGCAGGGAGAATCGTCCCCAGCATTTT. This sequence encodes CASRENRPQHF.

The chain uses TRBV7-2 and TRBJ1-1; 9 nucleotides match TRBD1. V shed 10 bases, J shed 3 bases, and the junction held 12 bases outside the gene matches. The CDR3 contains 15 residues. Looked up from germline, CDR1 is SGHTA and CDR2 is FQGNSA. For the CDR3, the DNA is TGTGCCACGGGGACAGGGAACGTGGTGTACACTGAAGCTTTCTTT. It encodes CATGTGNVVYTEAFF.

V usage is TRBV27 and J usage is TRBJ1-2; TRBD1 might be the D (6 bases). Trimming removed 2 bases at V and 4 bases at J, with 14 bases between. The CDR3 covers 15 residues. The germline V gene encodes CDR1 MNHEY and CDR2 SMNVEV (reference sequence). CDR3 sequence (DNA): TGTGCCAGCAGTTTACGGGCGGGGGCTCTCTATGGCTACACCTTC. It codes for CASSLRAGALYGYTF.

The chain uses TRBV18 and TRBJ2-2; 7 nucleotides align to TRBD1. The V segment lost 0 bases and the J segment 2 bases; nucleotides outside the gene matches: 12. This CDR3 is 19 amino acids long. CDR1 KGHSH and CDR2 LQKENI come from the germline V gene. CDR3 amino acids: CASSPPGGFFTSNTGELFF. The DNA of the CDR3 is TGTGCCAGCTCACCACCAGGGGGCTTCTTCACCTCTAACACCGGGGAGCTGTTTTTT.

The chain employs TRBV5-1 and TRBJ1-2; 7 positions agree with TRBD1. After removal of 0 bases from V and 5 bases from J, the junction contained 7 bases not matched to a gene. The germline V gene encodes CDR1 SGHRS and CDR2 YFSETQ. The CDR3 has 15 amino acids. CDR3: CASSLGQGELYGYTF. DNA for the CDR3: TGCGCCAGCAGCTTGGGACAGGGAGAACTATATGGCTACACCTTC.

The chain recombines TRBV27 with TRBJ2-7, with D tentatively TRBD1 (5 bases). CDR1 and CDR2 from the germline V gene are MNHEY and SMNVEV (reference sequence). CDR3 length: 13 amino acids. Trimming shortened V by 8 bases and J by 2 bases, and 13 bases separated the two germline ends. The CDR3 DNA follows: TGTGCCAGCGCCCGTGGGGCCCCCTACGAGCAGTACTTC. This encodes CASARGAPYEQYF.